The 13 T cell receptor beta chains presented below share a single source sample, sequenced in a study of PD-1 blockade in mismatch repair-deficient tumors (dated by TCRdb to about 2017). Libraries were made using the immunoSEQ multiplex PCR assay. TCRdb holds this immuneACCESS table with in-frame rearrangements only. Some clones are missing; in checked studies, unresolved V genes explain under half, and the rest has no known cause. The sample table lists under 150,000 clones, approximately 91% of them with a count of one. The ten top clones hold 12% of the sample. Here the sequenced sample was peripheral blood, taken 72 weeks after starting pembrolizumab. The receptors were sampled from an adult with mismatch repair-deficient cancer.

This chain's CDR3 is CASSFREFATNEKLFF. Written as DNA, the CDR3 is TGTGCCAGCAGTTTTAGAGAGTTTGCAACTAATGAAAAACTGTTTTTT. The chain combines TRBV28 with TRBJ1-4; D not certain. The germline V gene has CDR1 MDHEN and CDR2 SYDVKM. The CDR3 has 16 amino acids. V gave up 3 bases and J gave up 0 bases, with 11 bases separating them.

The chain is built from TRBV7-9 and TRBJ1-2; 9 nucleotides match TRBD1. Germline CDR1 SEHNR, CDR2 FQNEAQ (reference sequence). Unmatched junction bases numbered 3, after V lost 1 base and J lost 6 bases. This CDR3 is built from 14 residues. DNA of the CDR3: TGTGCCAGCAGCTTAGGGGACAGGGCCCATGGCTACACCTTC. It specifies CASSLGDRAHGYTF.

The genes are TRBV9 and TRBJ2-7; perhaps TRBD1 as D (6 bases). Germline V gene lookup returns CDR1 SGDLS and CDR2 YYNGEE. The CDR3 loop spans 14 amino acids. V was pared by 0 bases and J by 3 bases, with 10 bases between. The CDR3 DNA sequence: TGTGCCAGCAGCGTAGATGACAGGATCTACGAGCAGTACTTC. Protein sequence: CASSVDDRIYEQYF.

J is TRBJ2-7 and V is TRBV27, with D perhaps matching TRBD1 (6 bases). Trimming took off 5 bases at V and 3 bases at J, with 17 bases between the two ends. CDR1 and CDR2 from the germline V gene are MNHEY and SMNVEV (reference sequence). The CDR3 spans 15 residues. Written as DNA, the CDR3 is TGTGCCAGCAGTCATGGGACAACGAGGGTCTACGAGCAGTACTTC. As protein: CASSHGTTRVYEQYF.

The genes are TRBV29-1 and TRBJ1-2; D unclear. The CDR3 length is 11 residues. Germline V gene sequence: CDR1 SQVTM, CDR2 ANQGSEA. The V gene lost 1 base and the J gene lost 8 bases, with 8 bases spanning the gap. CDR3: CSVEAQPGYTF. The CDR3 DNA sequence: TGCAGCGTTGAAGCTCAACCCGGCTACACCTTC.

The V gene is TRBV18, the J gene TRBJ2-1, with 7 bases aligning to TRBD2. The germline gives CDR1 KGHSH, CDR2 LQKENI. J lost 6 bases, V lost 5 bases, and 13 bases had no gene match. The CDR3 loop spans 16 amino acids. CDR3 sequence: CASSGSAGDVGNEQFF. CDR3 nucleotides: TGTGCCAGCTCAGGTAGCGCGGGAGATGTGGGCAATGAGCAGTTCTTC.

This clone was found a few times. The CDR3 protein is CASSQVGWYRGVGADTQYF. DNA for the CDR3: TGCGCCAGCAGCCAAGTTGGATGGTATAGGGGAGTTGGGGCAGATACGCAGTATTTT. The chain combines TRBV4-1 with TRBJ2-3; D may correspond to TRBD1 or TRBD2 (5 bases each). Germline V gives CDR1 MGHRA, CDR2 YSYEKL. The CDR3 totals 19 residues. Trimming took 1 base from V and 4 from J, leaving 24 bases between them.

The chain recombines TRBV6-1 with TRBJ2-5; 7 bases line up with TRBD1. The CDR3 covers 15 residues. Germline loops: CDR1 MNHNS, CDR2 SASEGT. Germline trimming cut 2 bases from V and 4 bases from J; bases unmatched to any gene: 7. As DNA, the CDR3 is TGTGCCAGCAGTGAATCGGTGGCAGGGGGAGAGACCCAGTACTTC. Protein: CASSESVAGGETQYF.

The CDR3 region is CASSVEGGRDEQFF. The CDR3 DNA reads as TGTGCCAGCAGTGTGGAAGGGGGCCGGGATGAGCAGTTCTTC. The V and J genes are TRBV6-1 and TRBJ2-1, with 7 bases fitting TRBD1. Losses at the gene ends were 4 bases for V and 8 bases for J; bases not matched to a gene: 8. CDR1 MNHNS and CDR2 SASEGT come from the germline V gene. The CDR3 runs to 14 residues.

This chain connects TRBV30 to TRBJ1-4; D unclear. The CDR3 covers 13 residues. Germline V gene lookup returns CDR1 GTSNPN and CDR2 SVGIG (reference sequence). Trimming removed 2 bases at V and 4 bases at J, with 8 bases between. The CDR3 nucleotides read TGTGCCTGGAGTATTGGGTTTAATGAAAAACTGTTTTTT. Protein sequence: CAWSIGFNEKLFF.

This chain joins TRBV11-1 and TRBJ2-1; 8 bases agree with TRBD2. V dropped 6 bases and J dropped 8; count of bases not matched to a gene: 15. The CDR3 runs 16 residues. The germline gives CDR1 SGHAT, CDR2 FQDESV (reference sequence). CDR3 in amino acids: CASRAAGARAYDEQFF. The CDR3 coding sequence is TGTGCCAGCAGAGCAGCGGGAGCTAGGGCTTACGATGAGCAGTTCTTC.

The chain has TRBV5-4 and TRBJ2-2; D may be TRBD2 (6 bases). Germline CDR1 reads SGHNT; CDR2 reads YYREEE (reference sequence). The CDR3 is 15 residues long. Trimming stripped 4 bases from V and 0 bases from J, with 10 bases between. Here the CDR3 DNA reads TGTGCCAGCAGCGAAACTAGCACGAACACCGGGGAGCTGTTTTTT. Protein: CASSETSTNTGELFF.

The chain recombines TRBV7-9 with TRBJ2-2; no definite D call. CDR1 and CDR2 from the germline V gene are SEHNR and FQNEAQ (reference sequence). The CDR3 extends over 16 amino acids. The V and J ends lost 2 bases and 0 bases respectively, with 10 bases between them. CDR3 bases: TGTGCCAGCAGCTTATATGGGTCCGCGAACACCGGGGAGCTGTTTTTT. Protein product: CASSLYGSANTGELFF.